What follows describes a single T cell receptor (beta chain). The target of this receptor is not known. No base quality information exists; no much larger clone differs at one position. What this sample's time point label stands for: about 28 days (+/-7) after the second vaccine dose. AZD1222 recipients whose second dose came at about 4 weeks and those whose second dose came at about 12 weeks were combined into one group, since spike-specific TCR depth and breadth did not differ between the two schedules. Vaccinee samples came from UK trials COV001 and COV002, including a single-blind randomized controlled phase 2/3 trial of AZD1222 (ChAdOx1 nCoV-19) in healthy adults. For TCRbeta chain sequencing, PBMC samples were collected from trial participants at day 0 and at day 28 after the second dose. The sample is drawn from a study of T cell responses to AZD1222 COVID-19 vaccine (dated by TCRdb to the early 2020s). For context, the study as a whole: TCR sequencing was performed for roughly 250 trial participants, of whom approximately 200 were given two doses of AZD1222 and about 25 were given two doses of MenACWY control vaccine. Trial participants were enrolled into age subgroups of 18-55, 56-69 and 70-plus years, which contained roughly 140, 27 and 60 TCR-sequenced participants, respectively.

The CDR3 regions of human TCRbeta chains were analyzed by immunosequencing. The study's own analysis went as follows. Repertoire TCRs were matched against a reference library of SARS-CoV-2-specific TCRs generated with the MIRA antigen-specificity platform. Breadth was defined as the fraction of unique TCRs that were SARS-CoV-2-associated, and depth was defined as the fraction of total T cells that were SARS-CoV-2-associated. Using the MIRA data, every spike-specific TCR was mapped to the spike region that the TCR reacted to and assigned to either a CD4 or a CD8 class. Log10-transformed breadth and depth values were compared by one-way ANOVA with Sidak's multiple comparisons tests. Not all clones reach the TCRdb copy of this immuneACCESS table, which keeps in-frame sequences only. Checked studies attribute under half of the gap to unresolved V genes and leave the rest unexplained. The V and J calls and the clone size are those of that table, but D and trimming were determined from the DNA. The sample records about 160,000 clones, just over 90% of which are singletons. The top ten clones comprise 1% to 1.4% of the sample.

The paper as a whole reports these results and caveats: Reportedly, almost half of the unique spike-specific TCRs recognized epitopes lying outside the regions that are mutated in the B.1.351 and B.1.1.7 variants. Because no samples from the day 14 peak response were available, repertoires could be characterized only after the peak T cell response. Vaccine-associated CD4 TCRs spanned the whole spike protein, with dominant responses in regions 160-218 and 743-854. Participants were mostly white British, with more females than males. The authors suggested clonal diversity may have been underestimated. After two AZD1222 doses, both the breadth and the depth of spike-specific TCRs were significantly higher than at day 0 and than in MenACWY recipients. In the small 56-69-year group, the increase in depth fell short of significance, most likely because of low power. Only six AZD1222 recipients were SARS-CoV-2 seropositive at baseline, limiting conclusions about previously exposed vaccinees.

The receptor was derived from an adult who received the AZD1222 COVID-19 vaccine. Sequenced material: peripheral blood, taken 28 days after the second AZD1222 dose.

CDR3 region: CASSLYHTRENEQFF. The DNA sequence is given as TGTGCCAGCAGCTTATATCATACCCGGGAGAATGAGCAGTTCTTC. The chain is assembled from TRBV7-9 and TRBJ2-1; tentative D gene TRBD2, with 6 bases matching. V loses 2 bases of germline sequence and J loses 7 bases, and the interval between the two ends is 15 bases. CDR1 SEHNR and CDR2 FQNEAQ are derived from the germline V gene (reference sequence). There are 15 amino acids in the CDR3, from cysteine to phenylalanine inclusive. Just CDR3 DNA is preserved here, 45 bases in frame from base 1.